This TCR beta chain was captured in a study of T cells in localized non-small cell lung cancer (dated by TCRdb to about 2020). Turning to the overall study: Comparing tumors with uninvolved tumor-adjacent lungs, the study looked at the T cell repertoires of roughly 250 patients with early-stage NSCLC. The mean age of the NSCLC patients was roughly 70 years, with 130 or so men and about a hundred women. The cohort comprised roughly 240 treatment-naïve NSCLC patients with resected, localized lung tumors.

The CDR3 sequence holds 17 residues, the cysteine and phenylalanine included. The only DNA kept is the CDR3, 51 bases in frame from the first base. From the germline V gene, CDR1 is SGHRS and CDR2 is YFSETQ. Relative to germline, V is missing 1 base and J is missing 2 bases, with 4 bases of the junction outside any gene match. At diagnosis, tumor, uninvolved tumor-adjacent lung and peripheral blood were collected and then preserved as a mix of FFPE and fresh-frozen material. For TCR repertoire profiling, the blood samples were analyzed as peripheral blood mononuclear cells. TCR beta CDR3 regions were sequenced from DNA using the immunoSEQ Assay. Under the source paper's analysis protocol: T cell density was computed as TCR beta template counts normalized to usable DNA estimated by amplifying housekeeping genes. Using the preseqR package, richness was estimated by extrapolating to 120,000 templates for tissue samples and 400,000 templates for PBMC samples. Clonality was calculated as one minus Pielou's evenness. Tissue-enriched TCRs were identified by differential abundance testing using productive amino-acid clonotypes, minimum total count 5 and alpha 0.1. The Jaccard Index and the Morisita Overlap Index were used to quantify repertoire overlap between compartments. TCR beta CDR3s were clustered by GLIPH together with public tetramer-defined viral CDR3s, and at least three viral sequences plus V-gene enrichment were required for viral motifs. TCRdb limited this immuneACCESS table to in-frame rearrangements with V and J called. A share of clones is missing; checked studies link under half to unresolved V genes, and the rest is unexplained. V and J calls and clone size come straight from that table; D and trimming were deduced from the DNA. Within this sample are about 30,000 clones, with roughly 86% of them counted one time only. About 6.8% of the sample rests with the top ten.

General conclusions and limits of the study: Because the study design was exploratory, TCR variables were selected using unadjusted p-values without false-discovery rate correction. Uninvolved tumor-adjacent lung showed the highest T cell clonality, higher than tumor, which suggests more focused antigenic responses in the uninvolved tumor-adjacent lung. A median of 57 of the top 100 tumor clones turned up in the paired uninvolved adjacent lung, and about 28 of those clones also ranked among the top 100 of that same adjacent lung. Longer overall survival was associated with higher blood T cell density, whereas shorter survival was associated with higher adjacent-lung clonality. Because multi-region tumor sequencing was not done, intratumor heterogeneity could not be ruled out.

In the case of this clone: What antigen it recognizes has not been identified. No base quality information exists; no much larger clone differs at one position. Other DNA sequences in this specimen translate into the identical CDR3.

This sample comprised peripheral blood, obtained before any cancer treatment. This clonotype was obtained from a male donor aged 60 or older with stage I lung adenocarcinoma. The chain couples TRBV5-1 to TRBJ2-2; the junction holds 11 bases that match TRBD2. The CDR3 region has the sequence CASSLQGLAANTGELFF. The DNA sequence is given as TGCGCCAGCAGCTTGCAGGGACTAGCGGCTAACACCGGGGAGCTGTTTTTT.